The 27 T cell receptor beta chains presented below share a single source sample, sequenced in a study of T cells after yellow fever vaccination. TCRdb reprocessed the 5' RACE reads via MiXCR and lists one record per CDR3 protein. The sample has around 340,000 distinct CDR3 sequences, around 13% seen once. The sequencing used CD4+ T cells sorted from PBMCs, collected 15 days after the yellow fever booster vaccination. The receptors originated from a man aged 18 to 30 who received the YFV17D yellow fever vaccine.

This clonotype was seen a few times. The CDR3 DNA is TGTGCCAGCAGCCAGAATACTAGGCCATTGGCAGATACGCAGTATTTT. It yields the protein CASSQNTRPLADTQYF. The chain joins TRBV4-2 to TRBJ2-3; D might be TRBD2 (5 bases). The CDR3 has 16 residues. The V end lost 3 bases, the J end lost 4 bases, and 17 bases lay between the germline ends. Germline CDR1 LGHNA, CDR2 YNFKEQ.

This rearrangement joins TRBV20-1 to TRBJ2-3; weak D call: TRBD1 (6 bases). Germline V gene lookup returns CDR1 DFQATT and CDR2 SNEGSKA (reference sequence). V lost 0 bases to trimming and J lost 3 bases, with 13 bases between them. CDR3 length: 15 residues. This CDR3 is CSARDPLGATDTQYF. CDR3 in DNA: TGCAGTGCTAGAGACCCCCTGGGGGCTACAGATACGCAGTATTTT.

This clonotype was seen a few times. This sequence joins TRBV4-1 and TRBJ2-2; D is unclear. Germline CDR1 reads MGHRA; CDR2 reads YSYEKL. Trimming stripped 4 bases from V and 4 bases from J, with 19 bases between. The CDR3 covers 17 residues. CDR3 sequence: CASSRTFSRIITGELFF. Written as DNA, the CDR3 is TGCGCCAGCAGCCGAACATTCTCGCGGATAATCACCGGGGAGCTGTTTTTT.

The chain links TRBV20-1 to TRBJ2-5; 9 nucleotides match TRBD2. Germline CDR1 is DFQATT and CDR2 is SNEGSKA (reference sequence). This CDR3 contains 17 residues. V was clipped by 4 bases and J by 4 bases; unmatched bases: 16. The CDR3 coding sequence is TGCAGTGCTACCCTTAGCGGGCGGGGGGGCCTCTCAGAGACCCAGTACTTC. Its protein is CSATLSGRGGLSETQYF.

This clonotype was counted only a few times. The chain recombines TRBV18 with TRBJ1-6, with TRBD1 as a possible D gene (6 bases). Trimming shortened V by 5 bases and J by 8 bases, and 16 bases separated the two germline ends. Germline assignment: CDR1 KGHSH and CDR2 LQKENI. The CDR3 runs to 15 residues. Written as DNA, the CDR3 is TGTGCCAGCTCAACCGCTACAGGGATGGATTCACCCCTCCACTTT. This gives the protein CASSTATGMDSPLHF.

This clonotype was counted only a few times. The chain uses TRBV20-1 and TRBJ2-7; tentatively, D is TRBD2 (6 bases). This CDR3 is 12 amino acids long. V gave up 0 bases and J gave up 6 bases, with 9 bases separating them. Per the germline V gene, CDR1 is DFQATT and CDR2 is SNEGSKA (reference sequence). The CDR3 region is CSARDKEGEQYV. For the CDR3, the DNA is TGCAGTGCTAGAGATAAGGAGGGCGAGCAGTACGTC.

The rearrangement links TRBV5-1 to TRBJ2-3, with D unresolved. Germline CDR1 is SGHRS and CDR2 is YFSETQ. Deletions cut 4 bases from V and 0 bases from J, with 12 bases between. There are 15 residues in the CDR3. CDR3 coding DNA: TGCGCCAGCAGCATACCGACGGCTAGCACAGATACGCAGTATTTT. Its protein is CASSIPTASTDTQYF.

The J gene is TRBJ2-7, the V gene TRBV5-1; D is uncertain. V lost 4 bases and J 5 bases, leaving 13 bases between the germline ends. The CDR3 is 13 amino acids. From germline, CDR1 is SGHRS and CDR2 YFSETQ. The CDR3 DNA follows: TGCGCCAGCAGCCCGTCCCCCACCCACGAGCAGTACGTC. Protein product: CASSPSPTHEQYV.

This clonotype has a handful of counts. The V and J genes are TRBV4-3 and TRBJ2-7, with D uncertain. CDR1 and CDR2 (germline): LGHNA, YSLEER. The CDR3 length is 11 residues. V lost 0 bases and J 9 bases, leaving 6 bases between the germline ends. The CDR3 DNA is TGCGCCAGCAGCCAAGAGGGCGGGCAGTACGTC. As protein: CASSQEGGQYV.

The CDR3 nucleotides read TGTGCCAGCAGCCTAGCGGGGGTAAAGACCCAGTACTTC. Translating gives CASSLAGVKTQYF. The chain recombines TRBV2 with TRBJ2-5; TRBD2 agrees at 10 bases. Germline CDR1 reads SNHLY; CDR2 reads FYNNEI. Losses at the gene ends were 6 bases for V and 6 bases for J; bases not matched to a gene: 4. There are 13 residues in the CDR3.

J is TRBJ1-2 and V is TRBV11-2; D uncertain. CDR1 and CDR2 (germline): SGHAT, FQNNGV. The CDR3 extends over 12 amino acids. The germline V and J ends were trimmed by 0 bases and 7 bases, with 6 bases remaining between them. The CDR3 DNA is TGTGCCAGCAGCTTAGATAGGAGTGGCTACACCTTC. It specifies CASSLDRSGYTF.

This clonotype was detected only a few times. V and J are TRBV7-2 and TRBJ1-5, with 10 bases that match TRBD1. This CDR3 is 15 amino acids long. V was pared by 5 bases and J by 5 bases, with 6 bases of the junction left unmatched. CDR1 is SGHTA and CDR2 is FQGNSA in the germline V gene. CDR3 sequence reads: CASSVGQGGYQPQHF. In DNA form, the CDR3 reads TGTGCCAGCAGCGTAGGACAGGGGGGATATCAGCCCCAGCATTTT. Variable domain in full (rest from reference TRBV7-2 and TRBJ1-5): GAGVSQSPSNKVTEKGKDVELRCDPISGHTALYWYRQSLGQGLEFLIYFQGNSAPDKSGLPSDRFSAERTGGSVSTLTIQRTQQEDSAVYLCASSVGQGGYQPQHFGDGTRLSIL.

CDR3: CASSVTGPRGLYGYTF. The CDR3 coding sequence is TGTGCCAGCAGTGTAACCGGGCCCCGGGGGCTCTATGGCTACACCTTC. J is TRBJ1-2 and V is TRBV28; D possibly corresponds to TRBD1 (6 bases). The CDR3 extends over 16 amino acids. Germline V lookup: CDR1 MDHEN, CDR2 SYDVKM. Trimming took 5 bases from V and 4 from J, leaving 20 bases between them.

In its sample, this clonotype was seen a few times. The chain combines TRBV19 with TRBJ1-4; D remains unclear. Germline V CDR1 and CDR2: LNHDA, SQIVND (reference sequence). This CDR3 comprises 13 residues. Trimming removed 7 bases at V and 4 bases at J, with 10 bases between. CDR3 DNA sequence: TGTGCCAGTAACCCGACGGTTAATGAAAAACTGTTTTTT. Amino acid sequence: CASNPTVNEKLFF.

The genes are TRBV24-1 and TRBJ2-1; unclear D gene. Germline lookup yields CDR1 KGHDR and CDR2 SFDVKD. The germline V and J ends were trimmed by 2 bases and 4 bases, with 11 bases remaining between them. The length of the CDR3 is 15 residues. The CDR3 coding sequence is TGTGCCACCAGTGATTCTCAGGACGCTTACAATGAGCAGTTCTTC. Its translation is CATSDSQDAYNEQFF.

This clonotype appeared many times. The chain couples TRBV24-1 to TRBJ2-7; D not resolved. The CDR3 is made up of 16 amino acids. V gave up 0 bases and J gave up 0 bases, with 11 bases separating them. Looked up from germline, CDR1 is KGHDR and CDR2 is SFDVKD. As DNA, the CDR3 is TGTGCCACCAGTGATTTGACGACGGTTGCCTCCTACGAGCAGTACGTC. Its translation: CATSDLTTVASYEQYV.

The V call is TRBV19, the J call TRBJ1-2; TRBD1 matches at 11 bases. The CDR3 loop spans 15 amino acids. Germline CDR1 and CDR2: LNHDA and SQIVND (reference sequence). Trimming removed 1 base from V and 4 bases from J; junction bases left unmatched: 2. For the CDR3, the DNA is TGTGCCAGTAGTATAGCTGGGACAGGGGGCTATGGCTACACCTTC. It codes for CASSIAGTGGYGYTF.

V is TRBV5-1 and J is TRBJ1-1, with 8 bases identical to TRBD1. Germline lookup yields CDR1 SGHRS and CDR2 YFSETQ. This CDR3 region has 14 residues. With 3 bases clipped from V and 0 bases from J, the junction kept 1 base outside the gene matches. CDR3 sequence (DNA): TGCGCCAGCAGCTCGGACAGGGTGAACACTGAAGCTTTCTTT. Its translation: CASSSDRVNTEAFF.

There are a few counts of this clonotype. The V call is TRBV5-8, the J call TRBJ2-1, with 8 positions matching TRBD2. The J segment lost 3 bases and the V segment lost 2 bases, leaving 13 bases of the junction unmatched. The germline gives CDR1 SGHTS, CDR2 YDEGEE. This CDR3 has 18 amino acids. The CDR3 DNA sequence: TGTGCCAGCAGCTTTATGCGGGGGGCCTCGCTGTTCTACAATGAGCAGTTCTTC. This gives the protein CASSFMRGASLFYNEQFF.

This clonotype occurred a few times. The gene calls are TRBV12-3 or TRBV12-4 and TRBJ1-1, with no clear D. Trimming took off 0 bases at V and 1 base at J, with 3 bases between the two ends. The CDR3 length is 13 residues. The DNA of the CDR3 is TGTGCCAGCAGTTTAGCTCAGAACACTGAAGCTTTCTTT. Amino acids: CASSLAQNTEAFF.

The chain couples TRBV5-1 to TRBJ2-3; D might be TRBD2 (5 bases). The germline V and J ends were trimmed by 2 bases and 2 bases, with 6 bases remaining between them. Germline loops: CDR1 SGHRS, CDR2 YFSETQ. The CDR3 contains 13 residues. The CDR3 sequence: CASSLLVTDTQYF. The CDR3 nucleotides are TGCGCCAGCAGCTTACTAGTCACAGATACGCAGTATTTT.

At least ten counts were recorded for this clonotype. The gene calls are TRBV5-6 and TRBJ2-1; either TRBD1 or TRBD2 may supply D (5 bases each). Germline loops: CDR1 SGHDT, CDR2 YYEEEE. The CDR3 has 15 residues. The V gene lost 4 bases and the J gene lost 2 bases, with 13 bases spanning the gap. CDR3 nucleotides: TGTGCCAGCAGCCGGGACCGAAGGACCTACAATGAGCAGTTCTTC. Its translation: CASSRDRRTYNEQFF.

This clonotype has a count of ten or more. V is TRBV29-1 and J is TRBJ2-1; the match to TRBD1 covers 8 bases. Germline V gene sequence: CDR1 SQVTM, CDR2 ANQGSEA. CDR3 length: 15 residues. The junction had 10 bases not matched to a gene; V was cut back by 4 bases and J by 5 bases. As DNA, the CDR3 is TGCAGCGTTGGTAGGTTCGGACAGGGAAACAATGAGCAGTTCTTC. Its translation: CSVGRFGQGNNEQFF.

The V gene is TRBV10-3, the J gene TRBJ2-3; the match to TRBD2 covers 8 bases. The CDR3 covers 15 residues. Germline trimming cut 3 bases from V and 4 bases from J; bases unmatched to any gene: 6. The V gene's germline CDR1 is ENHRY and CDR2 SYGVKD. Here the CDR3 reads CAISDRGGRADTQYF. CDR3 nucleotide sequence: TGTGCCATCAGTGATCGGGGGGGCCGGGCAGATACGCAGTATTTT.

This clonotype was seen a handful of times. CDR3 amino acids: CASSSSGQVEKLFF. CDR3 coding DNA: TGTGCCAGCAGCTCCTCAGGCCAGGTGGAAAAACTGTTTTTT. The chain carries TRBV9 and TRBJ1-4, with D hard to call. The CDR3 runs to 14 residues. The ends were cut back, 4 bases at V and 8 bases at J, with 15 bases in the middle. Per germline, CDR1 SGDLS and CDR2 YYNGEE.

The chain carries TRBV7-2 and TRBJ2-3; 9 nucleotides line up with TRBD2. V was clipped by 1 base and J by 7 bases; unmatched bases: 6. Germline values: CDR1 SGHTA, CDR2 FQGNSA. The CDR3 extends over 15 amino acids. CDR3 in DNA: TGTGCCAGCAGCTTAGAGCCCGGGACTAGCTATACGCAGTATTTT. Residues: CASSLEPGTSYTQYF. Supplemented by reference TRBV7-2 and TRBJ2-3, the full variable domain reads GAGVSQSPSNKVTEKGKDVELRCDPISGHTALYWYRQSLGQGLEFLIYFQGNSAPDKSGLPSDRFSAERTGGSVSTLTIQRTQQEDSAVYLCASSLEPGTSYTQYFGPGTRLTVL.

This rearrangement joins TRBV24-1 to TRBJ1-4; D gene ambiguous. Trimming shortened V by 2 bases and J by 2 bases, and 8 bases separated the two germline ends. The CDR3 loop spans 15 amino acids. The germline V gene has CDR1 KGHDR and CDR2 SFDVKD. Here the CDR3 reads CATSDSSPTNEKLFF. In DNA, the CDR3 is TGTGCCACCAGTGATTCCTCTCCGACTAATGAAAAACTGTTTTTT.